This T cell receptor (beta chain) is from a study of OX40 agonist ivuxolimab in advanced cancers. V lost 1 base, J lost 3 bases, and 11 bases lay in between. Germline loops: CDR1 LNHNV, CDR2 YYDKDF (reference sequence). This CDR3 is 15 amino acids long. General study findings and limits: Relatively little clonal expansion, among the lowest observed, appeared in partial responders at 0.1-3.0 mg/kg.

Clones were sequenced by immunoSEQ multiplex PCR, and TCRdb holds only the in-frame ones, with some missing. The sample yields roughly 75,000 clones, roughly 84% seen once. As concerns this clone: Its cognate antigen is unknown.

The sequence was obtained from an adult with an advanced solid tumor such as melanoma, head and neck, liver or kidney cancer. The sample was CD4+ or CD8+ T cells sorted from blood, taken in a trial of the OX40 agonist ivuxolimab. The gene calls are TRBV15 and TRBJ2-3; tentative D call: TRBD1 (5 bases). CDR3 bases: TGTGCCACCAGCAGAGGGCAGGGTGGGACAGATACGCAGTATTTT. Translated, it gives CATSRGQGGTDTQYF. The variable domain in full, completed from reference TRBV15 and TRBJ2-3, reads DAMVIQNPRYQVTQFGKPVTLSCSQTLNHNVMYWYQQKSSQAPKLLFHYYDKDFNNEADTPDNFQSRRPNTSFCFLDIRSPGLGDTAMYLCATSRGQGGTDTQYFGPGTRLTVL.